A single sample gave rise to the 21 T cell receptor beta chains below, sequenced in a study of neurological immune-mediated disorders. In TCRdb, the 5' RACE reads were re-called with MiXCR into one record per CDR3 protein. The sample shows around 26,000 distinct CDR3 sequences, approximately 6.6% of them seen only once. Sequencing input: PBMCs. These receptors were obtained from a woman in her fifties or sixties in good health.

This clonotype appeared many times. The rearrangement links TRBV6-2 or TRBV6-3 to TRBJ2-7; weak D call: TRBD1 (6 bases). The CDR3 spans 13 residues. The V end lost 9 bases, the J end lost 2 bases, and 14 bases lay between the germline ends. Germline V CDR1 and CDR2: MNHEY, SVGEGT. The CDR3 sequence is CASNPAGAYEQYF. The CDR3 region has the DNA TGTGCCAGTAATCCGGCAGGGGCCTACGAGCAGTACTTC.

This clonotype was counted many times. The rearrangement joins TRBV12-3 or TRBV12-4 to TRBJ2-1; D is perhaps TRBD2 (5 bases). Trimming pared 2 bases from V and 8 bases from J, leaving 10 bases between. The CDR3 covers 13 residues. The CDR3 is CASSLRGSDEQFF. In DNA, the CDR3 is TGTGCCAGCAGTTTAAGAGGGTCGGATGAGCAGTTCTTC.

At least ten counts were recorded for this clonotype. The genes are TRBV20-1 and TRBJ2-1; 14 bases match TRBD2. Unmatched junction bases numbered 13, after V lost 6 bases and J lost 9 bases. The germline gives CDR1 DFQATT, CDR2 SNEGSKA (reference sequence). The CDR3 runs to 16 residues. The CDR3 region is CSAPHQGLAGDGEQFF. CDR3 bases: TGCAGTGCGCCGCACCAGGGACTAGCGGGAGATGGTGAGCAGTTCTTC.

The chain carries TRBV5-6 and TRBJ1-6; tentative D call: TRBD1 (5 bases). The germline V gene has CDR1 SGHDT and CDR2 YYEEEE. This CDR3 has 15 amino acids. Trimming stripped 5 bases from V and 8 bases from J, with 17 bases between. CDR3 in amino acids: CASRYMGLSDSPLHF. CDR3 nucleotide sequence: TGTGCCAGCAGATACATGGGGCTGTCTGATTCACCCCTCCACTTT.

In its sample, this clonotype was seen once. The chain combines TRBV5-1 with TRBJ2-7; unclear D gene. Germline V gene sequence: CDR1 SGHRS, CDR2 YFSETQ. The V end was cut by 1 base, the J end by 2 bases, with 13 bases between. The CDR3 extends over 15 amino acids. CDR3 loop: CASSLLRSRAYEQYF. DNA for the CDR3: TGCGCCAGCAGCTTGCTTCGGTCTCGCGCCTACGAGCAGTACTTC.

This clonotype was seen ten or more times. This chain joins TRBV6-6 and TRBJ1-5, with TRBD1 as a possible D gene (5 bases). The V end lost 5 bases, the J end lost 0 bases, and 8 bases lay between the germline ends. This CDR3 has 14 amino acids. Germline V CDR1 and CDR2: MNHNY, SVGAGI (reference sequence). The CDR3 coding sequence is TGTGCCAGCAGTAGGGGTTCTAGCAATCAGCCCCAGCATTTT. This encodes CASSRGSSNQPQHF.

This clonotype occurred many times. V and J are TRBV28 and TRBJ2-7, with D perhaps TRBD2 (5 bases). V shed 5 bases and J shed 5 bases, with 16 bases lying between them. CDR1 is MDHEN and CDR2 is SYDVKM in the germline V gene. The CDR3 contains 14 residues. The CDR3 sequence: CASSGEGRRNEQYF. CDR3 in DNA: TGTGCCAGCAGTGGAGAGGGCAGAAGGAACGAGCAGTACTTC.

This clonotype was seen ten or more times. The gene calls are TRBV12-3 or TRBV12-4 and TRBJ2-7, with D maybe TRBD2 (6 bases). This CDR3 is built from 12 residues. V lost 4 bases, J lost 9 bases, and 13 bases lay in between. CDR3 protein: CASSSVRRGQYF. For the CDR3, the DNA is TGTGCCAGCAGTTCGGTAAGGCGGGGGCAGTACTTC.

This clonotype was observed many times. The DNA for the CDR3 is TGTGCCAGCAGTTACGGACAGGGAGGGTCTGGGGCCAACGTCCTGACTTTC. Translation: CASSYGQGGSGANVLTF. V and J are TRBV6-6 and TRBJ2-6, with a tentative D call TRBD1 (8 bases). The CDR3 runs to 17 residues. The germline CDR1 and CDR2 sequences are MNHNY and SVGAGI (reference sequence). The V end was cut by 2 bases, the J end by 1 base, with 12 bases between.

Sample share makes this clonotype medium-sized (0.01 to 0.1%). The chain employs TRBV5-5 and TRBJ1-1, with TRBD1 identical over 9 bases. V trimming: 2 bases; J trimming: 1 base; junction bases outside the gene matches: 9. Per the germline V gene, CDR1 is SGHKS and CDR2 is YYEKEE (reference sequence). This CDR3 is built from 17 residues. The CDR3 reads CASSFPGQGLTNTEAFF. The CDR3 nucleotides are TGTGCCAGCAGCTTTCCGGGACAGGGATTAACGAACACTGAAGCTTTCTTT.

This clonotype has ten or more counts. The chain has TRBV4-1 and TRBJ2-7; no clear D gene. The CDR3 runs 15 residues. Germline V gene data show CDR1 as MGHRA and CDR2 as YSYEKL. The germline V and J ends were trimmed by 1 base and 5 bases, with 15 bases remaining between them. In nucleotides, the CDR3 is TGCGCCAGCAGCCAAGGGTATAGCCTACTCAACGAGCAGTACTTC. This translates into CASSQGYSLLNEQYF.

This clonotype came up many times. This sequence joins TRBV12-3 or TRBV12-4 and TRBJ1-1; D gene uncertain. This CDR3 has 13 amino acids. V was pared by 5 bases and J by 1 base, with 8 bases between. The CDR3 protein is CASSVTSNTEAFF. CDR3 nucleotides: TGTGCCAGCAGTGTCACATCGAACACTGAAGCTTTCTTT.

This clonotype has ten or more counts. The J gene is TRBJ1-2, the V gene TRBV20-1, with a weak D call TRBD1 (5 bases). The ends were cut back, 7 bases at V and 8 bases at J, with 17 bases in the middle. The CDR3 is 12 residues long. CDR1 and CDR2 (germline): DFQATT, SNEGSKA (reference sequence). The CDR3 nucleotides read TGCAGTGTCCAGAGGGGCACACCGGGCTACACCTTC. It is translated as CSVQRGTPGYTF.

This clonotype was recorded at least ten times. J is TRBJ1-4 and V is TRBV5-1, with TRBD1 as a possible D gene (5 bases). The CDR3 is made up of 14 amino acids. Trimming left V 5 bases short and J 5 bases short, with 13 bases between. The V gene's germline CDR1 is SGHRS and CDR2 YFSETQ. CDR3 DNA sequence: TGCGCCAGCAGAACCGGGACGGTGAATGAAAAACTGTTTTTT. Its protein is CASRTGTVNEKLFF.

This clonotype was detected ten times or more. At one end the junction does not follow the germline gene, possibly because of a read error. This rearrangement joins TRBV7-9 to TRBJ1-1; D is ambiguous. This CDR3 is 14 amino acids long. The germline V gene encodes CDR1 SEHNR and CDR2 FQNEAQ (reference sequence). The CDR3 sequence: CASSLALGGTEAFF. The DNA for the CDR3 is TGTGCCAGCAGCCTAGCTCTGGGCGGCACTGAAGCTTTCTTT.

In this sample, this clonotype turned up many times. Possible read error: a much larger clone is one base away. V gene TRBV28 combines with J gene TRBJ2-3; 9 bases map to TRBD2. The CDR3 has 17 residues. Germline V lookup: CDR1 MDHEN, CDR2 SYDVKM. Here the CDR3 reads CTSSRLAGPGETDTQYF. CDR3 bases: TGTACCAGCAGTCGCCTAGCGGGGCCTGGGGAAACAGATACGCAGTATTTT.

This clonotype has a count of ten or more. The V and J genes are TRBV7-2 and TRBJ2-3, with TRBD2 identical over 7 bases. Germline lookup yields CDR1 SGHTA and CDR2 FQGNSA. Trimming at V came to 5 bases and at J to 0 bases, leaving 5 bases not matched to a gene. This CDR3 comprises 15 residues. The CDR3 region is CASSLSGESTDTQYF. The CDR3 nucleotides read TGTGCCAGCAGCCTAAGCGGGGAAAGCACAGATACGCAGTATTTT.

This clonotype was observed at least ten times. This chain uses TRBV5-1 with TRBJ2-3; D is unresolved. The CDR3 length is 13 residues. The V and J ends lost 5 bases and 4 bases respectively, with 11 bases between them. Per the germline V gene, CDR1 is SGHRS and CDR2 is YFSETQ. For the CDR3, the DNA is TGCGCCAGCAGGCCAGACCGCCCAGATACGCAGTATTTT. It yields the protein CASRPDRPDTQYF.

This clonotype was detected many times. The chain employs TRBV5-1 and TRBJ2-1; TRBD2 matches at 8 bases. The CDR3 contains 17 residues. The V gene end was trimmed by 4 bases and the J gene end by 8 bases; junction bases not matched to a gene: 17. Per the germline V gene, CDR1 is SGHRS and CDR2 is YFSETQ. CDR3 sequence reads: CASSRSLVGTRGYEQFF. The CDR3, as DNA: TGCGCCAGCAGCCGAAGTTTGGTCGGGACTAGAGGGTATGAGCAGTTCTTC.

This clonotype was seen repeatedly, ten times or more. The chain carries TRBV20-1 and TRBJ2-3; TRBD2 matches at 7 bases. Germline lookup yields CDR1 DFQATT and CDR2 SNEGSKA (reference sequence). The V gene end was trimmed by 1 base and the J gene end by 0 bases; junction bases not matched to a gene: 10. This CDR3 has 17 amino acids. The CDR3 spells CSARAIESGVSTDTQYF. DNA for the CDR3: TGCAGTGCTAGAGCCATTGAGAGCGGGGTTAGCACAGATACGCAGTATTTT.

This clonotype was seen repeatedly, ten times or more. J is TRBJ1-2 and V is TRBV27; the D gene is possibly TRBD1 (6 bases). CDR3 length equals 14 residues. The V end was cut by 5 bases, the J end by 2 bases, with 12 bases between. The V gene's germline CDR1 is MNHEY and CDR2 SMNVEV (reference sequence). The CDR3 is CASSPDRLNYGYTF. As DNA, the CDR3 is TGTGCCAGCAGTCCCGACAGGCTCAACTATGGCTACACCTTC.